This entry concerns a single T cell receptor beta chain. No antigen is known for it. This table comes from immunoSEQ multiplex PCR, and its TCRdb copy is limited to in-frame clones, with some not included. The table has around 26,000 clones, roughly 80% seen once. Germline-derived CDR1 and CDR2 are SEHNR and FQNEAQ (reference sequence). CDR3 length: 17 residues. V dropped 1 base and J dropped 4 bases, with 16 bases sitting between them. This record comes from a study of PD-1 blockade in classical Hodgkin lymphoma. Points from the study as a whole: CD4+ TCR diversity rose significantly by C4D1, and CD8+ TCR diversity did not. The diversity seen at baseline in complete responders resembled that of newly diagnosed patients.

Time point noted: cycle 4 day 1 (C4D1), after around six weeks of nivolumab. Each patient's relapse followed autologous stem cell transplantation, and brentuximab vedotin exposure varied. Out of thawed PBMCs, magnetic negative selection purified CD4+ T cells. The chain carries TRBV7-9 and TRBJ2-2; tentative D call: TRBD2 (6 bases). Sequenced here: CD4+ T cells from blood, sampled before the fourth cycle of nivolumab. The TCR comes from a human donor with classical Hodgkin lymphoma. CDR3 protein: CASSLVGGGLGTGELFF. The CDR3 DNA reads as TGTGCCAGCAGCTTAGTAGGTGGAGGGCTCGGCACCGGGGAGCTGTTTTTT.